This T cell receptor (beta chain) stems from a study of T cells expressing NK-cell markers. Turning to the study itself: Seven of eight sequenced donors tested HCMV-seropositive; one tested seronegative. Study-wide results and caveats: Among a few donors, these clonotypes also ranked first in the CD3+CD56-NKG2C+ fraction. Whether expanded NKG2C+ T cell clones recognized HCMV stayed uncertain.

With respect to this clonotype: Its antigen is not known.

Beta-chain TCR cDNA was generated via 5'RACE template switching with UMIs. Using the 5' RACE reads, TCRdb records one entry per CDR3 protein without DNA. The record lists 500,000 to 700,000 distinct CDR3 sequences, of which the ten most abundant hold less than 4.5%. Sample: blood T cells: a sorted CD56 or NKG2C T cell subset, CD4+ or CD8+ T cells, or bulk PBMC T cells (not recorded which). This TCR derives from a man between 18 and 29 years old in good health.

This CDR3 is CASRMDRDAGELFF. The J gene is TRBJ2-2, the V gene TRBV5-4; TCRdb reports TRBD1, a call that lacks DNA to check it against. From germline, CDR1 is SGHNT and CDR2 YYREEE (reference sequence). The CDR3 totals 14 residues.